This T cell receptor (beta chain) was profiled in a study of T cell changes during pregnancy in multiple sclerosis. Trimming removed 4 bases from V and 7 bases from J, with 13 bases in between. This CDR3 comprises 13 residues. From germline, CDR1 is SNHLY and CDR2 FYNNEI. TCRdb's table, derived via immunoSEQ multiplex PCR, lists solely in-frame clones and lacks some. The profile shows around 80,000 clones, about 91% of them singletons. V and J are TRBV2 and TRBJ1-1; the D gene is possibly TRBD1 (5 bases). The material was peripheral blood, obtained before pregnancy. This receptor was obtained from a female donor with multiple sclerosis, enrolled in a pregnancy study. The CDR3 here is CASSVGGSGEAFF. CDR3 bases: TGTGCCAGCAGTGTGGGGGGAAGTGGTGAAGCTTTCTTT.